Below, one T cell receptor (beta chain) is given with its context. Sequenced by immunoSEQ multiplex PCR; TCRdb stores in-frame clones only, minus some. The table lists some 34,000 clones, over 65% of them singletons. The data were taken from a study of STAT5B mutations in CD4+ large granular lymphocyte leukemia. The CDR3 totals 15 residues. Germline CDR1 is MNHNY and CDR2 is SVGAGI (reference sequence). The trim removed 2 bases at V and 5 bases at J, leaving 5 bases unmatched. This chain uses TRBV6-6 with TRBJ2-7, with 11 bases fitting TRBD1. This clonotype was obtained from a human donor in good health. Material: CD4+ T cells from blood buffy coats. The CDR3 nucleotides are TGTGCCAGCAGTTACGCCGGACAGGGGGCCCACGAGCAGTACTTC. Translation: CASSYAGQGAHEQYF.